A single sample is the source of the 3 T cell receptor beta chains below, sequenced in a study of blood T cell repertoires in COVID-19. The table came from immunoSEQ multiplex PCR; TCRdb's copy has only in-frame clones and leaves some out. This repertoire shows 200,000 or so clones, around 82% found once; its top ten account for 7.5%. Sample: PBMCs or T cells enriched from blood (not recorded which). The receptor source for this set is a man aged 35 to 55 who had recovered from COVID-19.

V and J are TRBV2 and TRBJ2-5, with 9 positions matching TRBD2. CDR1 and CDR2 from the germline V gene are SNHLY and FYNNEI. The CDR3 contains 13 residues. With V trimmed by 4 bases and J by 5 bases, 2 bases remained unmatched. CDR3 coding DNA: TGTGCCAGCAGTGGTCTAGCGGGGGAGACCCAGTACTTC. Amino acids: CASSGLAGETQYF. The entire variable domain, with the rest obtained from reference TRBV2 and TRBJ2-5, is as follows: EPEVTQTPSHQVTQMGQEVILRCVPISNHLYFYWYRQILGQKVEFLVSFYNNEISEKSEIFDDQFSVERPDGSNFTLKIRSTKLEDSAMYFCASSGLAGETQYFGPGTRLLVL.

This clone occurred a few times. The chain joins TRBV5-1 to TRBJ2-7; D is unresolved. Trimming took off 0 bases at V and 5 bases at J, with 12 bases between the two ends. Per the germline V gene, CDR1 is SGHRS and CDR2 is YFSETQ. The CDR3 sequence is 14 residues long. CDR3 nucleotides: TGCGCCAGCAGCTTGGGTAGCCCGTCGAACGAGCAGTACTTC. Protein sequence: CASSLGSPSNEQYF.

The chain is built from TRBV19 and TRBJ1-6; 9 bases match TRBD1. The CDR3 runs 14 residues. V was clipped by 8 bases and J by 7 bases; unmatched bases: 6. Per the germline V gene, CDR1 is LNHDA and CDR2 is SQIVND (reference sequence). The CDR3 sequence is CASCSTGGNSPLHF. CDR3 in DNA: TGTGCCAGTTGTTCGACAGGGGGAAATTCACCCCTCCACTTT.